Below are 24 T cell receptor beta chains sequenced from a single sample in a study of identical twins. TCRdb itself ran the 5' RACE reads through MiXCR, one entry per CDR3 protein. The table records under 250,000 distinct CDR3 sequences, less than 10% of them present only once. Sequencing was performed on memory (CD45RO+) T cells sorted from blood. These receptors were collected from a woman aged 18 to 35 in good health.

About this clonotype itself: A much larger clone lies one base from this, so it may be a read error. This chain joins TRBV6-1 and TRBJ2-1, with D maybe TRBD2 (5 bases). The ends were cut back, 4 bases at V and 3 bases at J, with 10 bases in the middle. Per the germline V gene, CDR1 is MNHNS and CDR2 is SASEGT. The CDR3 spans 14 residues. In nucleotides, the CDR3 is TGTGCCAGCAGTGGAGCGGAAGGCTACAATGAGCAGTTCTTC. Protein product: CASSGAEGYNEQFF.

The chain links TRBV20-1 to TRBJ2-2, with D tentatively TRBD2 (5 bases). The V and J ends lost 0 bases and 7 bases respectively, with 15 bases between them. The CDR3 is 15 amino acids. Germline loops: CDR1 DFQATT, CDR2 SNEGSKA (reference sequence). The CDR3 DNA reads as TGCAGTGCTAGAGATCCGAGGGTGGTCGACGGGGAGCTGTTTTTT. Protein: CSARDPRVVDGELFF.

This clonotype was seen ten or more times. V and J are TRBV29-1 and TRBJ1-1; D perhaps matches TRBD1 (5 bases). The CDR3 covers 9 residues. The ends were cut back, 7 bases at V and 8 bases at J, with 8 bases in the middle. The germline V gene has CDR1 SQVTM and CDR2 ANQGSEA. CDR3 residues: CSGGHEAFF. The CDR3 bases are TGCAGCGGCGGACACGAAGCTTTCTTT.

The chain is built from TRBV6-1 and TRBJ1-2, with D possibly matching TRBD1 (6 bases). The V end was cut by 6 bases, the J end by 5 bases, with 16 bases between. CDR1 is MNHNS and CDR2 is SASEGT in the germline V gene. The CDR3 has 14 amino acids. The CDR3 region has the DNA TGTGCCAGCAGACCGGACAGAGTACCTTATGGCTACACCTTC. Amino acids: CASRPDRVPYGYTF.

This clonotype was counted a few times. The V gene is TRBV11-3, the J gene TRBJ1-1; D uncertain. V dropped 5 bases and J dropped 1 base, with 14 bases sitting between them. Germline V CDR1 and CDR2: SGHNT, YENEEA. This CDR3 contains 15 residues. CDR3 DNA sequence: TGTGCCAGCAGCCCTCGAGGCCATTCGAACACTGAAGCTTTCTTT. Its translation is CASSPRGHSNTEAFF.

This clonotype was detected only a few times. As DNA, the CDR3 is TGTGCCAGCAGCCAAGGGGTGCCTACTTTAAGGGAGACCCAGTACTTC. Residues: CASSQGVPTLRETQYF. The chain is built from TRBV3-1 and TRBJ2-5, with D hard to call. The ends were cut back, 1 base at V and 5 bases at J, with 17 bases in the middle. This CDR3 region has 16 residues. The germline CDR1 and CDR2 sequences are LGHDT and YNNKEL (reference sequence).

This clonotype was observed a few times. The chain combines TRBV20-1 with TRBJ2-5, with D hard to call. V was cut by 2 bases and J by 5 bases, with 9 bases left in between. This CDR3 has 12 residues. Germline V gene data show CDR1 as DFQATT and CDR2 as SNEGSKA (reference sequence). CDR3 nucleotides: TGCAGTGCTAGATCCCCTTCGGAGACCCAGTACTTC. Translated: CSARSPSETQYF.

This clonotype has only a few counts. J is TRBJ2-3 and V is TRBV7-9; D gene uncertain. Between the trimmed V and J ends, which lost 2 bases and 7 bases, there was a span of 4 bases. There are 11 residues in the CDR3. Germline V gene lookup returns CDR1 SEHNR and CDR2 FQNEAQ (reference sequence). In nucleotides, the CDR3 is TGTGCCAGCAGCTTACAATATACGCAGTATTTT. Amino acid sequence: CASSLQYTQYF. Looking up the rest from reference TRBV7-9 and TRBJ2-3 gives the full variable domain: DTGVSQNPRHKITKRGQNVTFRCDPISEHNRLYWYRQTLGQGPEFLTYFQNEAQLEKSRLLSDRFSAERPKGSFSTLEIQRTEQGDSAMYLCASSLQYTQYFGPGTRLTVL.

There are a few counts of this clonotype. The chain is built from TRBV12-3 or TRBV12-4 and TRBJ2-1; 7 nucleotides match TRBD2. Trimming removed 7 bases from V and 8 bases from J; junction bases left unmatched: 8. The CDR3 has 13 amino acids. For the CDR3, the DNA is TGTGCCAGCACCTCCGGGGGGAGCCATGAGCAGTTCTTC. This translates into CASTSGGSHEQFF.

This clonotype was seen a few times. The V gene is TRBV10-3, the J gene TRBJ1-2; TRBD1 is a possible D gene (6 bases). Germline V gene sequence: CDR1 ENHRY, CDR2 SYGVKD. This CDR3 contains 12 residues. Trimming shortened V by 6 bases and J by 8 bases, and 13 bases separated the two germline ends. CDR3 DNA: TGTGCCATCAGAGGGGGGCACGGGGGCTACACCTTC. It is translated as CAIRGGHGGYTF.

This clonotype was observed a handful of times. The J gene is TRBJ2-7, the V gene TRBV27, with 9 bases aligning to TRBD1. V trimming: 8 bases; J trimming: 3 bases; junction bases outside the gene matches: 11. CDR1 MNHEY and CDR2 SMNVEV come from the germline V gene (reference sequence). CDR3 size: 15 residues. The CDR3 region has the DNA TGTGCCAGCCTCTTCCTCCGGGACAGGGACTACGAGCAGTACTTC. Its protein is CASLFLRDRDYEQYF.

This rearrangement joins TRBV7-2 to TRBJ2-7; the D gene is possibly TRBD1 (5 bases). The ends were cut back, 1 base at V and 5 bases at J, with 15 bases in the middle. The CDR3 extends over 15 amino acids. Germline V lookup: CDR1 SGHTA, CDR2 FQGNSA. CDR3 amino acids: CASSLEAGQGHEQYF. As DNA, the CDR3 is TGTGCCAGCAGCTTAGAAGCCGGGCAGGGCCACGAGCAGTACTTC.

This clonotype has at least ten counts. The rearrangement links TRBV24-1 to TRBJ2-1; TRBD2 is a possible D gene (5 bases). Looked up from germline, CDR1 is KGHDR and CDR2 is SFDVKD. Trimming pared 5 bases from V and 9 bases from J, leaving 13 bases between. The CDR3 is 13 amino acids. The CDR3 reads CATSAMGSGEQFF. Here the CDR3 DNA reads TGTGCCACCAGTGCCATGGGAAGCGGTGAGCAGTTCTTC.

This clonotype was detected many times. The genes are TRBV20-1 and TRBJ2-3; maybe TRBD2 (7 bases). The CDR3 is 15 residues long. The V end lost 0 bases, the J end lost 7 bases, and 17 bases lay between the germline ends. Germline-derived CDR1 and CDR2 are DFQATT and SNEGSKA (reference sequence). CDR3 coding DNA: TGCAGTGCTAGAGATGAAGGGGGGGCCGTGAATACGCAGTATTTT. It encodes CSARDEGGAVNTQYF.

V usage is TRBV7-2 and J usage is TRBJ2-6; a possible D gene is TRBD1 (6 bases). Trimming took 5 bases from V and 2 from J, leaving 10 bases between them. The CDR3 runs 15 residues. CDR1 is SGHTA and CDR2 is FQGNSA in the germline V gene. CDR3 sequence reads: CASSIRTAGANVLTF. The DNA for the CDR3 is TGTGCCAGCAGCATCCGGACAGCTGGGGCCAACGTCCTGACTTTC.

In this sample, this clonotype turned up many times. J is TRBJ1-2 and V is TRBV14; D is unclear. V was trimmed by 1 base and J by 0 bases, leaving 3 bases between them. This CDR3 contains 13 residues. Germline V gene data show CDR1 as SGHDN and CDR2 as FVKESK. The CDR3 bases are TGTGCCAGCAGCCAAGGAGCTAACTATGGCTACACCTTC. It codes for CASSQGANYGYTF.

This clonotype was detected only a few times. This chain uses TRBV20-1 with TRBJ2-2; 10 positions agree with TRBD2. Germline V gene lookup returns CDR1 DFQATT and CDR2 SNEGSKA (reference sequence). V lost 3 bases and J lost 7; bases outside the gene matches: 5. The length of the CDR3 is 14 residues. The CDR3 DNA sequence: TGCAGTGCTAGTTCTAGCGGGAGAGACGGGGAGCTGTTTTTT. It yields the protein CSASSSGRDGELFF.

In regard to this clonotype: Being one base from a much bigger clone, this may be a read error. The V call is TRBV11-2, the J call TRBJ2-1; D possibly corresponds to TRBD2 (7 bases). Trimming took off 4 bases at V and 12 bases at J, with 22 bases between the two ends. The CDR3 loop spans 15 amino acids. The germline gives CDR1 SGHAT, CDR2 FQNNGV. This CDR3 is CASSSTGIRGVAQFF. CDR3 in DNA: TGTGCCAGCAGCTCAACAGGGATTCGGGGGGTTGCGCAGTTCTTC.

This clonotype came up many times. The chain combines TRBV9 with TRBJ2-7; 10 bases are shared with TRBD2. Unmatched junction bases numbered 5, after V lost 2 bases and J lost 3 bases. CDR1 is SGDLS, CDR2 YYNGEE, per germline. The CDR3 runs 15 residues. In nucleotides, the CDR3 is TGTGCCAGCAGCGTTGGGAGGACTAGCGGCTACGAGCAGTACTTC. Amino acids: CASSVGRTSGYEQYF.

The table lists this clonotype with a few counts. CDR3 residues: CASSLLDGFNQPQHF. The CDR3, as DNA: TGTGCCAGCAGCTTATTGGACGGCTTTAATCAGCCCCAGCATTTT. This chain uses TRBV7-2 with TRBJ1-5, with D uncertain. Germline assignment: CDR1 SGHTA and CDR2 FQGNSA. Trimming left V 2 bases short and J 4 bases short, with 12 bases between. The length of the CDR3 is 15 residues.

The chain has TRBV4-3 and TRBJ1-4; a weak D match, TRBD1 (6 bases). The germline V gene has CDR1 LGHNA and CDR2 YSLEER. The CDR3 spans 14 residues. V gave up 6 bases and J gave up 6 bases, with 14 bases separating them. CDR3 in DNA: TGCGCCAGCAGTCCACAGGGAAGGGATGAAAAACTGTTTTTT. It translates to CASSPQGRDEKLFF.

The table lists this clonotype with a few counts. V is TRBV3-1 and J is TRBJ2-1; 8 bases map to TRBD2. Germline loops: CDR1 LGHDT, CDR2 YNNKEL (reference sequence). With 4 bases clipped from V and 5 bases from J, the junction kept 7 bases outside the gene matches. This CDR3 has 15 amino acids. The CDR3: CASSPVLAGNNEQFF. The CDR3 bases are TGTGCCAGCAGCCCGGTTCTAGCGGGCAACAATGAGCAGTTCTTC.

This chain uses TRBV6-2 or TRBV6-3 with TRBJ2-1, with 7 nucleotides matching TRBD2. CDR3 length equals 14 residues. The germline gives CDR1 MNHEY, CDR2 SVGEGT. After removal of 6 bases from V and 4 bases from J, the junction contained 6 bases not matched to a gene. DNA of the CDR3: TGTGCCAGCAGATCAGCGGGACTTTACAATGAGCAGTTCTTC. Its protein is CASRSAGLYNEQFF.

At least ten counts were recorded for this clonotype. The chain carries TRBV20-1 and TRBJ2-5, with TRBD2 matching 15 bases. Germline V gene sequence: CDR1 DFQATT, CDR2 SNEGSKA (reference sequence). The junction had 10 bases not matched to a gene; V was cut back by 6 bases and J by 2 bases. The CDR3 has 17 residues. The CDR3 region has the DNA TGCAGTGCGGGGACTAGCGGGAGGCCCTCGTATCAAGAGACCCAGTACTTC. Amino acids: CSAGTSGRPSYQETQYF.